This TCR beta chain appears in the sequencing data of a study of human T cells and chemical hapten exposure. As for the study in general: Small pooled library volume differences chiefly drove per-sample TCR yield variation.

Via MiXCR, TCRdb re-called the RACE reads, giving one row per CDR3 protein. The table lists some 380,000 distinct CDR3 sequences, nearly 5% of them singletons, with under 3% in the top ten. As for time point: patch test 1, 2 weeks after DPC sensitization. Treatment noted: therapeutic diphenylcyclopropenone sensitization with weekly scalp DPC. The sequenced sample was whole blood, obtained in connection with sensitization to the hapten diphenylcyclopropenone (DPC). This clonotype was obtained from a woman aged 50 to 60 with alopecia areata. Some clones in this sample may be carry-over from other donors' samples.

CDR3 coding DNA: TGTGCCAGCAGCTTGGACACGGACAGGGCGCGCAATGAGCAGTTCTTC. This codes for CASSLDTDRARNEQFF. The chain uses TRBV5-5 and TRBJ2-1, with 8 nucleotides matching TRBD1. Losses at the gene ends were 0 bases for V and 6 bases for J; bases not matched to a gene: 8. Germline values: CDR1 SGHKS, CDR2 YYEKEE (reference sequence). This CDR3 comprises 16 residues. Full variable domain (remainder filled in from reference TRBV5-5 and TRBJ2-1): DAGVTQSPTHLIKTRGQQVTLRCSPISGHKSVSWYQQVLGQGPQFIFQYYEKEERGRGNFPDRFSARQFPNYSSELNVNALLLGDSALYLCASSLDTDRARNEQFFGPGTRLTVL.